This is a list of T cell receptor beta chains from one sample in a study of cytomegalovirus exposure and HLA in healthy donors. Libraries were prepared by immunoSEQ multiplex PCR; TCRdb keeps only in-frame clonotypes and omits some of them. The repertoire holds about 120,000 clones, over 65% seen once, with 4.2% in the top ten. Sequencing input: PBMCs. The receptors were gathered from a woman in her 40s in good health and CMV-seropositive. CDR3s include the opening cysteine and the closing phenylalanine or tryptophan. The D gene is left open where the match is weak. Expanded clones get a size class; other rows say once, few or many, or leave the size out.

V gene,clone size,D gene,J gene,CDR3 length,CDR3 DNA,CDR3 protein
TRBV6-6,.,.,TRBJ1-2,13,TGTGCCAGCAGTTCGGGGGGGCCCAATGGCTACACCTTC,CASSSGGPNGYTF
TRBV19,.,TRBD1,TRBJ1-2,14,TGTGCCAGTAGTCCGGGGACAGGGGTATATGGCTACACCTTC,CASSPGTGVYGYTF
TRBV2,.,TRBD1,TRBJ1-5,15,TGTACCAGCAGTGATTACGGGACAGGCAATCAGCCCCAGCATTTT,CTSSDYGTGNQPQHF
TRBV11-3,once,TRBD2,TRBJ2-7,17,TGTGCCAGCAGCCCTCGGACTAGCGGGAGTTCGGCTAACGAGCAGTACTTC,CASSPRTSGSSANEQYF
TRBV5-1,few,.,TRBJ1-1,13,TGCGCCAGCAGCTTGGGGGGGGGCACTGAAGCTTTCTTT,CASSLGGGTEAFF
TRBV7-9,.,TRBD1,TRBJ2-5,15,TGTGCCAGCAGCTTATCCGGGACAGGGGGGATGACCCAGTACTTC,CASSLSGTGGMTQYF
TRBV18,.,.,TRBJ2-7,14,TGTGCCAGCTCACCTATTCGGGACTCCCTCGAGCAGTACTTC,CASSPIRDSLEQYF
TRBV15,.,TRBD1,TRBJ1-5,17,TGTGCCACCAGCAGGACGAACAGGGGACGCAGCAATCAGCCCCAGCATTTT,CATSRTNRGRSNQPQHF
TRBV29-1,.,.,TRBJ2-5,12,TGCAGCGTTGTCAGGGTCGGAGAGACCCAGTACTTC,CSVVRVGETQYF
TRBV19,.,TRBD1,TRBJ1-2,14,TGTGCCAGTAGTATAGGCTCAAACAGGGGAGGCTACACCTTC,CASSIGSNRGGYTF
TRBV5-1,.,.,TRBJ1-3,14,TGCGCCAGCAGCTTGGAGGGGCGGGGAAACACCATATATTTT,CASSLEGRGNTIYF
TRBV19,.,TRBD2,TRBJ2-1,17,TGTGCCAGCAGTAGAATCCCCGGGACTAGCTCCTACAATGAGCAGTTCTTC,CASSRIPGTSSYNEQFF
TRBV6-6,.,TRBD2,TRBJ2-5,14,TGTGCCAGCAGAGGCGGGGGGGCCGGGGAGACCCAGTACTTC,CASRGGGAGETQYF
TRBV9,.,TRBD2,TRBJ2-5,14,TGTGCCAGCAGCGTCGGACTAGCACAAGAGACCCAGTACTTC,CASSVGLAQETQYF
TRBV6-5,.,.,TRBJ2-7,14,TGTGCCACTCGGGGGAGGGGGGGGAGCTACGAGCAGTACTTC,CATRGRGGSYEQYF
TRBV19,.,TRBD1,TRBJ1-1,15,TGTGCCAGTAGCACAGGGGGCTCGATGAACACTGAAGCTTTCTTT,CASSTGGSMNTEAFF
TRBV7-9,.,.,TRBJ1-1,13,TGTGCCAGCAGCTTCAGTATGAACACTGAAGCTTTCTTT,CASSFSMNTEAFF
TRBV18,.,.,TRBJ2-3,11,TGTGCCAGCCCGTCTACGGGTACGCAGTATTTT,CASPSTGTQYF
TRBV5-1,few,.,TRBJ2-6,15,TGCGCCAGCAGCTTGGTAGGGGCTGGGGCCAACGTCCTGACTTTC,CASSLVGAGANVLTF
TRBV2,.,.,TRBJ1-1,14,TGTGCCAGCAGAGAATACAGGAAAAACACTGAAGCTTTCTTT,CASREYRKNTEAFF
TRBV4-1,.,TRBD2,TRBJ2-7,15,TGCGCCAGCAGCCAAGATGGGGGGGTTCCTGGGGAGCAGTACTTC,CASSQDGGVPGEQYF
TRBV5-1,.,TRBD1,TRBJ1-3,15,TGCGCCAGCAGCCCGGGACAGTCTCAAGGAAACACCATATATTTT,CASSPGQSQGNTIYF
TRBV18,.,TRBD1,TRBJ1-2,17,TGTGCCAGCTCGCCCCTCGGAGGACAGGGGGCGCTTGGTGGCTACACCTTC,CASSPLGGQGALGGYTF
TRBV7-6,.,.,TRBJ2-5,13,TGTGCCAGCAGCCGAGGTCGCCAAGAGACCCAGTACTTC,CASSRGRQETQYF
TRBV4-3,.,.,TRBJ1-3,14,TGCGCCAGCAGCCAAGCAGGGGATGGAAACACCATATATTTT,CASSQAGDGNTIYF
TRBV29-1,.,TRBD1,TRBJ1-2,13,TGCAGCGTCGTGTGGCAGGGGGTAGGTGGCTACACCTTC,CSVVWQGVGGYTF
TRBV15,.,.,TRBJ2-1,14,TGTGCCACCAGCAACCAATGGATGGAGGATGAGCAGTTCTTC,CATSNQWMEDEQFF